This entry describes one T cell receptor beta chain. Its antigen is not identified. Germline CDR1 and CDR2: LNHDA and SQIVND (reference sequence). This CDR3 region has 16 residues. With V trimmed by 7 bases and J by 4 bases, 11 bases remained unmatched. The sample comes from a study of T cell repertoires in cytomegalovirus infection. For the study at large: Use of recently identified HLA-C-restricted and well-studied HLA-B-restricted CMV epitopes was part of the study. Public TCR beta signatures marked donors with CMV infection and the matching HLA. Points from the study as a whole: It was HLA-C-restricted CMV-specific TCR beta clonotypes that dominated the response ex vivo.

A single record per CDR3 protein comes from TCRdb applying MiXCR to the reads. The sample yields some 350,000 distinct CDR3 sequences, 29% seen once. The chain links TRBV19 to TRBJ1-2; the match to TRBD1 covers 11 bases. The source of this sequence is a human donor in good health (CMV status not recorded). Some clones in this sample may be carry-over from other donors' samples. The sequencing here drew on cultured PBMCs, taken from culture after CMV antigen stimulation. For the CDR3, the DNA is TGTGCCAGTATCCCCTCCCCCGGACAGGGGGCCTATGGCTACACCTTC. This codes for CASIPSPGQGAYGYTF.